This TCR beta chain was identified during a study of CD4 T cells in relation to SARS-CoV-2 and coronaviruses. The CDR3 loop spans 15 amino acids. Germline loops: CDR1 SGHNT, CDR2 YYREEE (reference sequence). The V end lost 0 bases, the J end lost 0 bases, and 8 bases lay between the germline ends. The unexposed donors gave CD4+ T cells in about 2010-2019, prior to COVID-19. Isolation of CD4+ T cells took place after less than twelve days in culture. Cultures held under 2.5 million PBMCs per well with about 10 IU/ml IL-2. Generated by immunoSEQ multiplex PCR, the TCRdb table keeps only in-frame clones and is missing some. The sample contains more than 25,000 clones, around 75% of which appear only once. On this clone itself: What it binds is unknown.

This TCR came from a human donor in good health. Sequences were obtained from CD4+ T cells from PBMCs, cultured in vitro. The rearrangement joins TRBV5-4 to TRBJ2-3; D may be TRBD2 (7 bases). CDR3 nucleotide sequence: TGTGCCAGCAGCTTGGCGGGGGGCAGCACAGATACGCAGTATTTT. Translating it yields CASSLAGGSTDTQYF. Combining the CDR3 with reference TRBV5-4 and TRBJ2-3 gives the whole variable domain ETGVTQSPTHLIKTRGQQVTLRCSSQSGHNTVSWYQQALGQGPQFIFQYYREEENGRGNFPPRFSGLQFPNYSSELNVNALELDDSALYLCASSLAGGSTDTQYFGPGTRLTVL.